One sample yielded the 30 T cell receptor beta chains listed below, sequenced in a study of CXCR3-negative and CXCR3-positive naive CD8 T cells. Study conclusions and caveats: Comparison of naive cells showed more hydrophobic TRB CDR3s in CXCR3-positive than in CXCR3-negative naive cells.

TRB cDNA libraries were made by UMI-labeled 5' RACE. TCRdb reprocessed the 5' RACE reads; each CDR3 protein has one entry and no DNA is given. This specimen shows nearly 110,000 distinct CDR3 sequences; the ten leading clones hold around 0.4%. Antigens for these TCRs are unknown. Material for sequencing was naive CXCR3+ CD8+ T cells from blood. Subset given: CD45RO-CCR7+CD27+CD95- naive CD8+ T cells expressing CXCR3 (TNR3+). The receptor set was obtained from a human donor in good health. Some clones in this sample may be carry-over from other donors' samples.

This sequence joins TRBV20-1 and TRBJ2-3; lacking DNA, the TRBD2 call made by TCRdb goes unchecked. The length of the CDR3 is 15 residues. In germline, CDR1 is DFQATT, CDR2 SNEGSKA (reference sequence). The CDR3 is CSALSRDYPGDTQYF.

The chain employs TRBV20-1 and TRBJ2-1; TCRdb selects TRBD2, and the lack of DNA leaves this call unchecked. Looked up from germline, CDR1 is DFQATT and CDR2 is SNEGSKA (reference sequence). CDR3 length equals 21 residues. CDR3 in amino acids: CSARDLGLGLAGGRSYNEQFF.

The genes are TRBV6-6 and TRBJ1-3; the TRBD1 assignment by TCRdb is unverifiable without DNA. Germline-derived CDR1 and CDR2 are MNHNY and SVGAGI (reference sequence). This CDR3 is built from 15 residues. The CDR3: CASSPTTGRGNTIYF.

The gene calls are TRBV28 and TRBJ2-7. This CDR3 contains 12 residues. Germline V gene sequence: CDR1 MDHEN, CDR2 SYDVKM. The CDR3 loop is CASSQNPYEQYF.

The chain couples TRBV7-2 to TRBJ2-7; checking the TCRdb D call of TRBD1 is not possible without DNA. The germline V gene has CDR1 SGHTA and CDR2 FQGNSA. The CDR3 loop spans 16 amino acids. CDR3 sequence: CASSLGQGMSSYEQYF.

The V call is TRBV9, the J call TRBJ1-1; the D call from TCRdb, TRBD1, cannot be confirmed without DNA. The length of the CDR3 is 15 residues. Germline V gives CDR1 SGDLS, CDR2 YYNGEE. This chain's CDR3 is CASSVEPGGAAPAFF.

The chain uses TRBV7-9 and TRBJ2-7; TCRdb's D gene call, TRBD1, goes unchecked for lack of DNA. The CDR3 is 13 amino acids. Germline values: CDR1 SEHNR, CDR2 FQNEAQ (reference sequence). The CDR3 here is CASSSPGSYEQYF.

J is TRBJ2-1 and V is TRBV27; the D call from TCRdb, TRBD1, cannot be confirmed without DNA. CDR3 length equals 16 residues. Germline loops: CDR1 MNHEY, CDR2 SMNVEV (reference sequence). The CDR3 reads CASSELGTGGTGEQFF.

This chain connects TRBV11-2 to TRBJ2-7. Per germline, CDR1 SGHAT and CDR2 FQNNGV. CDR3 size: 14 residues. Here the CDR3 reads CASSLLTSTNEQYF.

CDR3: CASSLAWSPYNEQFF. The V gene is TRBV7-6, the J gene TRBJ2-1. CDR1 and CDR2 (germline): SGHVS, FNYEAQ. The CDR3 is 15 amino acids. Filled out from reference TRBV7-6 and TRBJ2-1, the complete variable domain reads GAGVSQSPRYKVTKRGQDVALRCDPISGHVSLYWYRQALGQGPEFLTYFNYEAQQDKSGLPNDRFSAERPEGSISTLTIQRTEQRDSAMYRCASSLAWSPYNEQFFGPGTRLTVL.

This rearrangement joins TRBV5-1 to TRBJ2-7; TCRdb returns TRBD2, unconfirmable since there is no DNA. The CDR3 runs 15 residues. Germline V gives CDR1 SGHRS, CDR2 YFSETQ. CDR3 loop: CASSSDYSGPYEQYF.

V usage is TRBV7-9 and J usage is TRBJ1-5; the TCRdb D gene call, TRBD1, has no DNA to confirm it. The CDR3 is 15 residues long. Germline lookup yields CDR1 SEHNR and CDR2 FQNEAQ (reference sequence). The chain's CDR3 is CASALSGGFSQPQHF.

The rearrangement uses TRBV4-1 and TRBJ2-1; there is no DNA to check the TCRdb D call of TRBD1. Germline loops: CDR1 MGHRA, CDR2 YSYEKL. The CDR3 is 13 residues long. CDR3 sequence: CASSQVEGHEQFF.

The rearrangement joins TRBV6-5 to TRBJ1-6. The germline V gene has CDR1 MNHEY and CDR2 SVGAGI. This CDR3 is 17 amino acids long. This chain's CDR3 is CASSYSRTHSYNSPLHF.

The chain couples TRBV28 to TRBJ1-1. Germline V gene sequence: CDR1 MDHEN, CDR2 SYDVKM. This CDR3 has 14 amino acids. This CDR3 reads CASSFKTINTEAFF.

V is TRBV4-1 and J is TRBJ1-3; lacking DNA, the TRBD1 call made by TCRdb goes unchecked. CDR1 and CDR2 (germline): MGHRA, YSYEKL. The CDR3 is 15 residues long. CDR3: CASSQGGGAGNTIYF.

The rearrangement links TRBV5-1 to TRBJ1-2; TCRdb calls TRBD1, which cannot be checked without DNA. The CDR3 is 15 amino acids. Germline V gene lookup returns CDR1 SGHRS and CDR2 YFSETQ. The CDR3 protein is CASSLGDSTNYGYTF.

The V and J genes are TRBV28 and TRBJ2-1. Per germline, CDR1 MDHEN and CDR2 SYDVKM. The CDR3 has 13 amino acids. CDR3 residues: CASTSSSYNEQFF.

The chain has TRBV30 and TRBJ2-7; with no DNA, the TCRdb D assignment of TRBD1 cannot be verified. This CDR3 has 13 amino acids. Germline CDR1 reads GTSNPN; CDR2 reads SVGIG (reference sequence). CDR3 loop: CAWNGGGGTEQYF.

The gene calls are TRBV28 and TRBJ1-1; TCRdb's assignment of TRBD1 cannot be checked, as there is no DNA. The length of the CDR3 is 18 residues. Germline loops: CDR1 MDHEN, CDR2 SYDVKM. CDR3: CASSPLIDRDPLNTGAFF.

This rearrangement joins TRBV5-1 to TRBJ1-2; TCRdb lists TRBD1, though no DNA is available to test this call. The CDR3 has 19 residues. Germline CDR1 SGHRS, CDR2 YFSETQ. The CDR3 region is CASSLAGTGEGSSDNGYTF.

The chain carries TRBV5-6 and TRBJ1-5; the TCRdb D gene call, TRBD1, has no DNA to confirm it. Germline values: CDR1 SGHDT, CDR2 YYEEEE. This CDR3 is built from 12 residues. The CDR3 protein is CASSLGDQPQHF.

The J gene is TRBJ2-1, the V gene TRBV7-9; there is no DNA to check the TCRdb D call of TRBD1. The CDR3 loop spans 15 amino acids. The V gene's germline CDR1 is SEHNR and CDR2 FQNEAQ (reference sequence). Here the CDR3 reads CASSDGTGDHNEQFF.

Here the CDR3 reads CASSYEGAYTEAFF. The J gene is TRBJ1-1, the V gene TRBV6-2 or TRBV6-3; the D call of TRBD1 rests on TCRdb alone, since no DNA is present to check it. This CDR3 contains 14 residues. CDR1 is MNHEY and CDR2 is SVGEGT in the germline V gene.

The chain employs TRBV11-2 and TRBJ1-6; the D call from TCRdb, TRBD1, cannot be confirmed without DNA. This CDR3 is built from 15 residues. Looked up from germline, CDR1 is SGHAT and CDR2 is FQNNGV. CDR3 protein: CTSSSPGTGHSPLHF. Filled out from reference TRBV11-2 and TRBJ1-6, the complete variable domain reads EAGVAQSPRYKIIEKRQSVAFWCNPISGHATLYWYQQILGQGPKLLIQFQNNGVVDDSQLPKDRFSAERLKGVDSTLKIQPAKLEDSAVYLCTSSSPGTGHSPLHFGNGTRLTVT.

This chain uses TRBV5-1 with TRBJ2-1; the TCRdb D gene call, TRBD1, has no DNA to confirm it. Germline CDR1 reads SGHRS; CDR2 reads YFSETQ. The CDR3 sequence is 14 residues long. Here the CDR3 reads CASSGRDGYNEQFF.

V gene TRBV7-7 combines with J gene TRBJ2-1; TCRdb gives TRBD2 as the D gene, but with no DNA this cannot be confirmed. The CDR3 covers 16 residues. Looked up from germline, CDR1 is SSHAT and CDR2 is FNYEAQ (reference sequence). The CDR3 sequence is CASSLVGGSIHNEQFF.

The chain uses TRBV6-2 or TRBV6-3 and TRBJ1-1; no DNA is available, so the TRBD1 call from TCRdb remains unchecked. Germline V gives CDR1 MNHEY, CDR2 SVGEGT. The length of the CDR3 is 15 residues. The CDR3 sequence is CASSSLTRENTEAFF.

The genes are TRBV6-5 and TRBJ2-1; TCRdb reports TRBD1, a call that lacks DNA to check it against. This CDR3 has 14 amino acids. Germline V CDR1 and CDR2: MNHEY, SVGAGI. The CDR3: CASHKTSPGNEQFF.

This rearrangement joins TRBV12-3 or TRBV12-4 to TRBJ1-2. This CDR3 is 11 amino acids long. The CDR3 sequence: CASLGGYGYTF.